The 27 T cell receptor beta chains given below trace back to one sample, sequenced in a study of vaccination and CD4 T cells after COVID-19. Sequencing of the DNA from cultured CD4+ T cells was carried out with the Oncomine TCR Beta short-read assay. TCRdb called the PCR reads again in MiXCR, with one record for every CDR3 protein. The repertoire has 20,000 to 30,000 distinct CDR3 sequences, 62% of them found once; the top ten carry 7.8%. These receptors' targets are unknown. Stated treatment: approximately 10-day PBMC culture with coronavirus spike peptide pools or control peptides (ViraFEST assay). The sequenced material came from CD4+ T cells from blood, cultured in vitro. The receptors were sampled from a human donor who had recovered from COVID-19.

The chain is built from TRBV11-2 and TRBJ2-2; 9 positions agree with TRBD2. J lost 2 bases, V lost 5 bases, and 6 bases had no gene match. Germline V gene sequence: CDR1 SGHAT, CDR2 FQNNGV. The CDR3 is made up of 16 amino acids. The CDR3 nucleotides read TGTGCCAGCAGCAAGACTAGCGGACTCAACACCGGGGAGCTGTTTTTT. Translation: CASSKTSGLNTGELFF.

This clonotype appeared once. The V call is TRBV25-1, the J call TRBJ1-2; 8 positions agree with TRBD1. The CDR3 is 14 residues long. V gave up 5 bases and J gave up 3 bases; unmatched junction bases: 5. Germline V CDR1 and CDR2: MGHDK, SYGVNS. The CDR3 spells CASSRTGGDYGYTF. DNA of the CDR3: TGTGCCAGCAGTAGAACAGGGGGAGACTATGGCTACACCTTC.

This clonotype has a handful of counts. The chain has TRBV20-1 and TRBJ1-6; D perhaps matches TRBD1 (6 bases). The V gene lost 0 bases and the J gene lost 7 bases, with 10 bases spanning the gap. CDR3 size: 14 residues. The germline V gene has CDR1 DFQATT and CDR2 SNEGSKA (reference sequence). The CDR3 DNA sequence: TGCAGTGCTAGAGAAGGGGGTATGAATTCACCCCTCCACTTT. Translating gives CSAREGGMNSPLHF.

The gene calls are TRBV7-7 and TRBJ2-5, with D maybe TRBD2 (6 bases). This CDR3 has 14 amino acids. Trimming took off 5 bases at V and 2 bases at J, with 12 bases between the two ends. Germline V lookup: CDR1 SSHAT, CDR2 FNYEAQ (reference sequence). The CDR3 region is CASSPSSAQETQYF. In DNA form, the CDR3 reads TGTGCCAGCAGCCCCTCTAGCGCGCAAGAGACCCAGTACTTC.

The chain uses TRBV4-1 and TRBJ1-2, with D tentatively TRBD1 (6 bases). The V end was cut by 2 bases, the J end by 2 bases, with 15 bases between. CDR1 MGHRA and CDR2 YSYEKL come from the germline V gene. The CDR3 spans 16 residues. The CDR3 sequence is CASSQNRDTQNYGYTF. The CDR3 DNA follows: TGCGCCAGCAGCCAAAACCGGGACACGCAAAACTATGGCTACACCTTC.

This sequence joins TRBV6-1 and TRBJ2-7; 8 bases line up with TRBD2. The CDR3 consists of 16 residues. V trimming: 5 bases; J trimming: 6 bases; junction bases outside the gene matches: 15. Germline loops: CDR1 MNHNS, CDR2 SASEGT. The CDR3 region has the DNA TGTGCCAGCAGTCTAGAGGGGGGCGGGAGGATGGCCGAGCAGTACTTC. This sequence encodes CASSLEGGGRMAEQYF.

The rearrangement links TRBV28 to TRBJ1-5; weak D call: TRBD1 (6 bases). The length of the CDR3 is 15 residues. The V end was cut by 8 bases, the J end by 2 bases, with 16 bases between. Germline V gene sequence: CDR1 MDHEN, CDR2 SYDVKM. The CDR3 DNA sequence: TGTGCCAGCGAATCGGGGGGGCTTGGCAATCAGCCCCAGCATTTT. Its translation: CASESGGLGNQPQHF.

This clonotype was counted between two and nine times. The chain couples TRBV30 to TRBJ1-6, with D unclear. Trimming took off 5 bases at V and 7 bases at J, with 12 bases between the two ends. The V gene's germline CDR1 is GTSNPN and CDR2 SVGIG (reference sequence). The CDR3 spans 13 residues. Here the CDR3 reads CAWGGSGNSPLHF. CDR3 DNA sequence: TGTGCCTGGGGAGGGTCTGGGAATTCACCCCTCCACTTT.

The gene calls are TRBV6-2 or TRBV6-3 and TRBJ2-7; D is unclear. Germline V gene sequence: CDR1 MNHEY, CDR2 SVGEGT. This CDR3 is 12 amino acids long. Trimming removed 2 bases at V and 4 bases at J, with 6 bases between. In DNA, the CDR3 is TGTGCCAGCAGTTACCCCTCGTACGAGCAGTACTTC. Protein sequence: CASSYPSYEQYF.

This clonotype was found a few times. The rearrangement joins TRBV20-1 to TRBJ1-2; 7 bases agree with TRBD1. This CDR3 has 13 amino acids. J lost 8 bases, V lost 3 bases, and 9 bases had no gene match. Germline V gives CDR1 DFQATT, CDR2 SNEGSKA (reference sequence). CDR3 DNA sequence: TGCAGTGCTAGCCCAGACAGGGAAAGGGGCTACACCTTC. Protein: CSASPDRERGYTF.

V is TRBV12-3 or TRBV12-4 and J is TRBJ2-7; 12 bases are a match to TRBD2. V lost 7 bases to trimming and J lost 6 bases; unmatched junction nucleotides: 25. This CDR3 region has 20 residues. CDR3 DNA: TGTGCCAGCAATATGAGGACTAGCGGGACTCGAAAAGCGGACCTTAGCGAGCAGTACTTC. It translates to CASNMRTSGTRKADLSEQYF.

J is TRBJ2-5 and V is TRBV7-2; 8 bases fit TRBD1. The CDR3 loop spans 14 amino acids. CDR1 is SGHTA and CDR2 is FQGNSA in the germline V gene. V lost 1 base, J lost 3 bases, and 1 base stayed unmatched. The CDR3 region is CASSLGQGKETQYF. CDR3 sequence (DNA): TGTGCCAGCAGCTTAGGACAGGGGAAAGAGACCCAGTACTTC.

The chain combines TRBV7-9 with TRBJ2-5; tentative D call: TRBD2 (5 bases). The V and J ends lost 5 bases and 1 base respectively, with 14 bases between them. Looked up from germline, CDR1 is SEHNR and CDR2 is FQNEAQ (reference sequence). The CDR3 spans 15 residues. CDR3 sequence: CASSPSLGVQETQYF. The CDR3 bases are TGTGCCAGCAGCCCTAGTCTCGGGGTCCAAGAGACCCAGTACTTC.

This clonotype was detected a few times. The V and J genes are TRBV5-1 and TRBJ2-1, with 8 bases matching TRBD1. Germline loops: CDR1 SGHRS, CDR2 YFSETQ. Unmatched junction bases numbered 13, after V lost 5 bases and J lost 9 bases. The CDR3 extends over 15 amino acids. The CDR3 bases are TGCGCCAGCAGATTCGGACAGGGCCGGAGCGGTGAGCAGTTCTTC. Amino acid sequence: CASRFGQGRSGEQFF.

J is TRBJ1-5 and V is TRBV28; a weak D match, TRBD1 (5 bases). This CDR3 comprises 15 residues. From germline, CDR1 is MDHEN and CDR2 SYDVKM. Between the trimmed V and J ends, which lost 4 bases and 7 bases, there was a span of 17 bases. CDR3 sequence: CASSSPRQPRQPQHF. The CDR3 bases are TGTGCCAGCAGTTCGCCCCGACAGCCGAGGCAGCCCCAGCATTTT.

The chain uses TRBV28 and TRBJ1-1; tentatively, D is TRBD1 (6 bases). There are 14 residues in the CDR3. Trimming left V 2 bases short and J 7 bases short, with 14 bases between. Germline loops: CDR1 MDHEN, CDR2 SYDVKM. This CDR3 is CASSLTGGLYEAFF. The CDR3 DNA reads TGTGCCAGCAGTTTAACGGGGGGCTTGTATGAAGCTTTCTTT.

V and J are TRBV18 and TRBJ1-2; D gene unclear. The CDR3 length is 12 residues. V dropped 3 bases and J dropped 3 bases, with 5 bases sitting between them. Looked up from germline, CDR1 is KGHSH and CDR2 is LQKENI. The CDR3: CASSPRDYGYTF. The CDR3, as DNA: TGTGCCAGCTCACCCCGGGACTATGGCTACACCTTC. Drawing the rest from reference TRBV18 and TRBJ1-2, the complete variable domain is NAGVMQNPRHLVRRRGQEARLRCSPMKGHSHVYWYRQLPEEGLKFMVYLQKENIIDESGMPKERFSAEFPKEGPSILRIQQVVRGDSAAYFCASSPRDYGYTFGSGTRLTVV.

This sequence joins TRBV15 and TRBJ1-5; possible D gene TRBD1, 5 bases. The CDR3 contains 14 residues. The V end was cut by 4 bases, the J end by 4 bases, with 11 bases between. Looked up from germline, CDR1 is LNHNV and CDR2 is YYDKDF (reference sequence). This chain's CDR3 is CATSNAGPNQPQHF. CDR3 in DNA: TGTGCCACCAGCAACGCAGGGCCGAATCAGCCCCAGCATTTT.

V is TRBV7-2 and J is TRBJ2-3, with no clear D. There are 14 residues in the CDR3. V lost 3 bases, J lost 3 bases, and 10 bases lay in between. Looked up from germline, CDR1 is SGHTA and CDR2 is FQGNSA. The CDR3 here is CASSLVPRTDTQYF. CDR3 in DNA: TGTGCCAGCAGCTTGGTCCCTCGGACAGATACGCAGTATTTT.

This clonotype was counted between two and nine times. The CDR3 DNA reads TGCAGTGCTAGAAAGGGACAGACTAACACTGAAGCTTTCTTT. Amino acid sequence: CSARKGQTNTEAFF. The genes are TRBV20-1 and TRBJ1-1; 7 positions match TRBD1. The germline V gene has CDR1 DFQATT and CDR2 SNEGSKA (reference sequence). CDR3 length: 14 amino acids. The V and J ends lost 2 bases and 2 bases, in that order; junction bases with no gene match: 5.

The gene calls are TRBV6-1 and TRBJ1-2; TRBD1 is a possible D gene (6 bases). The CDR3 sequence is 14 residues long. Germline V CDR1 and CDR2: MNHNS, SASEGT. V shed 5 bases and J shed 6 bases, with 16 bases lying between them. The CDR3 DNA follows: TGTGCCAGCAGTCTGCTCCGACAGGAGGATGGCTACACCTTC. Residues: CASSLLRQEDGYTF.

The chain carries TRBV24-1 and TRBJ2-3; 10 nucleotides align to TRBD2. V shed 5 bases, J shed 5 bases, and the junction held 9 bases outside the gene matches. The germline gives CDR1 KGHDR, CDR2 SFDVKD. CDR3 length: 16 amino acids. CDR3 in DNA: TGTGCCACCAGTGTCGCTAGCGGGAGTATTGGAGATACGCAGTATTTT. Residues: CATSVASGSIGDTQYF.

J is TRBJ2-3 and V is TRBV12-3 or TRBV12-4; D is possibly TRBD1 (6 bases). This CDR3 has 15 amino acids. Trimming cost V 7 bases and J 3 bases, with 17 bases left between them. The CDR3 nucleotides are TGTGCCAGCACCACCCTTGGGGGCCTTACAGATACGCAGTATTTT. Translated: CASTTLGGLTDTQYF.

The chain has TRBV15 and TRBJ2-7; a possible D gene is TRBD2 (5 bases). Trimming took 8 bases from V and 0 from J, leaving 14 bases between them. The CDR3 extends over 14 amino acids. Germline CDR1 reads LNHNV; CDR2 reads YYDKDF (reference sequence). The CDR3 protein is CATSNGGSSYEQYF. CDR3 sequence (DNA): TGTGCCACCTCCAATGGTGGGAGCTCCTACGAGCAGTACTTC.

This chain connects TRBV7-2 to TRBJ2-5; 8 bases line up with TRBD1. Germline values: CDR1 SGHTA, CDR2 FQGNSA. The J segment lost 8 bases and the V segment lost 5 bases, leaving 13 bases of the junction unmatched. This CDR3 region has 15 residues. CDR3 protein: CASSLGQGTVATQYF. In DNA, the CDR3 is TGTGCCAGCAGCCTAGGACAGGGCACGGTTGCAACCCAGTACTTC.

The J gene is TRBJ1-1, the V gene TRBV28; D is uncertain. The V and J ends lost 8 bases and 1 base respectively, with 5 bases between them. The CDR3 has 11 residues. CDR1 MDHEN and CDR2 SYDVKM come from the germline V gene. The CDR3 protein is CASAENTEAFF. The DNA for the CDR3 is TGTGCCAGCGCCGAGAACACTGAAGCTTTCTTT.

This clonotype was counted only a few times. The chain uses TRBV12-3 or TRBV12-4 and TRBJ1-6, with 8 nucleotides matching TRBD1. This CDR3 contains 16 residues. V trimming: 7 bases; J trimming: 10 bases; junction bases outside the gene matches: 15. CDR3 bases: TGTGCCAGCACCACTCTCGGACAGGGTTCAGGATCACCCCTCCACTTT. The encoded protein is CASTTLGQGSGSPLHF.